A single T cell receptor beta chain is shown here with its context. Which antigen it targets is not known. Base qualities are missing; no much larger clone stands one base away. This record comes from a study of blood T cell repertoires in COVID-19 (dated by TCRdb to about 2020). Concerning the study at large: Collaborator samples came from the United States, Italy and Spain and covered acute and convalescent phases of COVID-19. The material from the prospective study consisted of cDNA or gDNA derived from T cells, B-cell-depleted T cells, or PBMCs. Subjects who had been exposed to COVID-19, were actively infected with it, or had recovered from it provided the deeply sampled blood TCRbeta repertoires that made up the dataset. The repertoires were released in a freely available public database intended as a resource for research on the immune response to SARS-CoV-2. Samples were obtained from the ongoing ImmuneRACE study (first 160 participants) and from about 1,300 subjects provided by 6 global collaborators. A de-identified subject ID, COVID-19 status, age in years and sex were almost always included in the sample metadata. Where available, HLA class I and class II types were obtained from metadata supplied by the sample provider rather than from assay-based typing.

The immunoSEQ Assay, a bias-controlled multiplex PCR, was used to amplify TCRbeta CDR3 regions from genomic DNA. The source study handled its data this way. Nucleated cell counts per sample were estimated from amplification of reference gene primers within the assay. To quantify the absolute abundance of each unique TCRbeta CDR3 rearrangement, sequence reads were collapsed and filtered. For each sample, productive Simpson clonality was calculated as the square root of Simpson's diversity index over productive rearrangements. TCRdb took over this immuneACCESS table, retaining in-frame rearrangements with V and J assigned. Such tables are incomplete; in checked studies, under half of the missing clones stem from an unresolved V gene, and the remainder is unexplained. The V and J calls and clone size were taken over from that table, and D and trimming were inferred from the DNA. Here the sample has 200,000 to 250,000 clones; around 85% occur a single time. The ten most abundant clones make up more than 2% of the sample.

One collaborating source in Seattle enrolled patients while the patients were actively infected and followed the patients over time throughout the course of disease. The collaborating institutions used their own protocols to collect whole blood in K2EDTA tubes. For TCRbeta analysis, collaborators shipped samples in one of three forms: frozen whole blood, isolated PBMCs, or DNA extracted from either of those sample types. Per the germline V gene, SGHRS is the CDR1 and YFSETQ is the CDR2. Ends trimmed: V by 1 base, J by 6 bases; bases unmatched to a gene: 8. The CDR3 starts with the cysteine, ends with the phenylalanine, and has 16 residues. Just CDR3 DNA is preserved here, 48 bases in frame from base 1. On the study overall, not on this receptor specifically: The quantity of clinical and demographic metadata differed by source and by participant and was supplied without curation.

The chain links TRBV5-1 with TRBJ2-1, with 9 central nucleotides matching TRBD2. This TCR was recovered from a woman between 70 and 85 years old with COVID-19, enrolled during active disease. Material for sequencing was peripheral blood. The CDR3 loop reads CASSLQWIAGVNEQFF. The nucleotides read TGCGCCAGCAGCTTGCAGTGGATAGCGGGAGTCAATGAGCAGTTCTTC.